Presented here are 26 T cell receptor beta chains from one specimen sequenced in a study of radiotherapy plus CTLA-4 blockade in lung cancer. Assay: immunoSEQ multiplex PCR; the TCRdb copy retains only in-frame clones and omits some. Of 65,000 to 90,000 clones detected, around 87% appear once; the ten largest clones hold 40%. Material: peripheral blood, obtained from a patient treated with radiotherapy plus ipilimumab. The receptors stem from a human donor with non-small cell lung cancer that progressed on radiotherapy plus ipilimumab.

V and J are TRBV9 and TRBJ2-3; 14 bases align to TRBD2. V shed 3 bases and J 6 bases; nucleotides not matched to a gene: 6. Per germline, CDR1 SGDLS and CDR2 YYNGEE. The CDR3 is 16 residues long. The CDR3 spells CASSEPGLAGADTQYF. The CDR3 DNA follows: TGTGCCAGCAGCGAACCGGGACTAGCGGGAGCGGATACGCAGTATTTT.

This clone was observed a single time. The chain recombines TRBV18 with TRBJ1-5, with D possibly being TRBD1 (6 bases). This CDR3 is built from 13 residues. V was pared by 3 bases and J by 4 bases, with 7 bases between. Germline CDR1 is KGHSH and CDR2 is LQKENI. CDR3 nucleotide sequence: TGTGCCAGCTCACCTAGGGGGAATCAGCCCCAGCATTTT. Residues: CASSPRGNQPQHF.

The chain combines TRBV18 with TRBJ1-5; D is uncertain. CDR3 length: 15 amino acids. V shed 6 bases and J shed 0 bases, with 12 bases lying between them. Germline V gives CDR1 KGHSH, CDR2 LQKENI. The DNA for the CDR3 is TGTGCCAGCTCCATCGGGCAGGCTAGCAATCAGCCCCAGCATTTT. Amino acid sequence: CASSIGQASNQPQHF.

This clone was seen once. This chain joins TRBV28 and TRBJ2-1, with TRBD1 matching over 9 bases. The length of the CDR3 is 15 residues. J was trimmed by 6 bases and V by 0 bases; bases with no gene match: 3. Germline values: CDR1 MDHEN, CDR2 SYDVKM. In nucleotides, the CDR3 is TGTGCCAGCAGTTTATGGACAGGGGGGCGCAATGAGCAGTTCTTC. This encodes CASSLWTGGRNEQFF. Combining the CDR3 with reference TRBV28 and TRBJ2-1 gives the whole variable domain DVKVTQSSRYLVKRTGEKVFLECVQDMDHENMFWYRQDPGLGLRLIYFSYDVKMKEKGDIPEGYSVSREKKERFSLILESASTNQTSMYLCASSLWTGGRNEQFFGPGTRLTVL.

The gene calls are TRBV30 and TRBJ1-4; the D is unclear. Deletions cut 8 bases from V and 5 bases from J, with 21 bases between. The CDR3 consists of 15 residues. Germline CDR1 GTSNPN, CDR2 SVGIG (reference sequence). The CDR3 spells CALTSSPATNEKLFF. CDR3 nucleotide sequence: TGTGCCCTTACCTCATCTCCGGCCACCAATGAAAAACTGTTTTTT.

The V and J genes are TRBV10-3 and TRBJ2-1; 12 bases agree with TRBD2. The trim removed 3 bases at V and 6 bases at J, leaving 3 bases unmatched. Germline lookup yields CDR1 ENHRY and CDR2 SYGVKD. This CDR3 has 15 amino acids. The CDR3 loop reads CAISDPSGRANEQFF. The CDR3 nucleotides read TGTGCCATCAGTGACCCTAGCGGGAGGGCCAATGAGCAGTTCTTC.

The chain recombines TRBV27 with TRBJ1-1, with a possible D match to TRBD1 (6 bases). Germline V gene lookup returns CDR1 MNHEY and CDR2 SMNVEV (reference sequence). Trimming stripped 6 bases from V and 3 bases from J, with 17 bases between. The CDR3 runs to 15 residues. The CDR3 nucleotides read TGTGCCAGCAGGCCGATGTGGGGGGCGGACACTGAAGCTTTCTTT. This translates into CASRPMWGADTEAFF.

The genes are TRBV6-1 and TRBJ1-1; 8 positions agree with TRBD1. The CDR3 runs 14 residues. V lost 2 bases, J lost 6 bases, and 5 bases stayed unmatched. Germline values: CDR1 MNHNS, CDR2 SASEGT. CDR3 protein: CASSERQGYAEAFF. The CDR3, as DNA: TGTGCCAGCAGTGAAAGACAGGGGTACGCTGAAGCTTTCTTT.

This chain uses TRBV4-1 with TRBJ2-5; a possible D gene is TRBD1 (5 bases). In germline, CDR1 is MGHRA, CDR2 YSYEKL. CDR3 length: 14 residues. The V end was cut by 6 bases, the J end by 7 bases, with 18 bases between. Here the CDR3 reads CASSMDMGWGTQYF. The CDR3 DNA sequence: TGCGCCAGCAGTATGGACATGGGGTGGGGGACCCAGTACTTC.

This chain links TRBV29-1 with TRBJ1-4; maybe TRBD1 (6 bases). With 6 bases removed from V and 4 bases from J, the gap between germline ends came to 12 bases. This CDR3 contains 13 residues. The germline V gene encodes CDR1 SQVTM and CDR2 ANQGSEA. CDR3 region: CSVKQGRNEKLFF. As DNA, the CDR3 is TGCAGCGTAAAACAGGGACGTAATGAAAAACTGTTTTTT.

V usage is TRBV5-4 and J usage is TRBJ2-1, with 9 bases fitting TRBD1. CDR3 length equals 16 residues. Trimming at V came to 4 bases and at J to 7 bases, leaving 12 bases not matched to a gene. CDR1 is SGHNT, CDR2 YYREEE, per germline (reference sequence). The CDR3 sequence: CASSMGRDRAQNEQFF. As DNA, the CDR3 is TGTGCCAGCAGCATGGGTCGGGACAGGGCGCAAAATGAGCAGTTCTTC.

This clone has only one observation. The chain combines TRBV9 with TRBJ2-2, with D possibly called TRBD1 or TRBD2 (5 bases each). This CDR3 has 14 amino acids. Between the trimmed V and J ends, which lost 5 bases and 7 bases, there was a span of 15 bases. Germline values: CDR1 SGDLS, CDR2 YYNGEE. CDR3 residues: CASRRPGRDGELFF. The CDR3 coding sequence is TGTGCCAGCAGGCGCCCGGGGCGCGACGGGGAGCTGTTTTTT.

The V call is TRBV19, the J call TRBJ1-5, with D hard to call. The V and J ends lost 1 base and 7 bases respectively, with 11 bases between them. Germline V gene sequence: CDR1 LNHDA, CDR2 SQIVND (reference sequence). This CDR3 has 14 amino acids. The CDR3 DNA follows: TGTGCCAGTAGTATAGCAGGAGGGAGACAGCCCCAGCATTTT. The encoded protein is CASSIAGGRQPQHF. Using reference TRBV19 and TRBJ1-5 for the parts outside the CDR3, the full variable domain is DGGITQSPKYLFRKEGQNVTLSCEQNLNHDAMYWYRQDPGQGLRLIYYSQIVNDFQKGDIAEGYSVSREKKESFPLTVTSAQKNPTAFYLCASSIAGGRQPQHFGDGTRLSIL.

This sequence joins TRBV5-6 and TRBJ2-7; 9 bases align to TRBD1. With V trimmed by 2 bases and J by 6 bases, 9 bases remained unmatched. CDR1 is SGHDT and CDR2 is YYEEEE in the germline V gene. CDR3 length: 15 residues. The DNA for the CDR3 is TGTGCCAGCAGCTTAGTCCCGGGACAGGGATCCGAGCAGTACGTC. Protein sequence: CASSLVPGQGSEQYV.

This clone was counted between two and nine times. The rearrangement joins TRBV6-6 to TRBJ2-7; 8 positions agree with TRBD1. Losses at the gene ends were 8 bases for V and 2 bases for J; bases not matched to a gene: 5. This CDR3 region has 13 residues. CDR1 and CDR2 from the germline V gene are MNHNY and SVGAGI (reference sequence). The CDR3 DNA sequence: TGTGCCAGCTGCCGGGACAGGACCTACGAGCAGTACTTC. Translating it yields CASCRDRTYEQYF.

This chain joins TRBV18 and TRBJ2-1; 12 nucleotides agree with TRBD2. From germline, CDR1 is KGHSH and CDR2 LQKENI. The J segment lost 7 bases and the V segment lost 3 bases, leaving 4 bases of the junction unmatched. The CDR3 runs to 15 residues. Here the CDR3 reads CASSPSSGRGNEQFF. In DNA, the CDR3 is TGTGCCAGCTCACCGTCTAGCGGGAGGGGAAATGAGCAGTTCTTC.

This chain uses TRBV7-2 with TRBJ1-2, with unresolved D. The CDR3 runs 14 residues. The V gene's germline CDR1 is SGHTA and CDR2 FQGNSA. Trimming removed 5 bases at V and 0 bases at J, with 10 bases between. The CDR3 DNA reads TGTGCCAGCAGCCCCGGCCGTGCTAACTATGGCTACACCTTC. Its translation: CASSPGRANYGYTF.

CDR3 amino acids: CASRGTVNTGELFF. The DNA for the CDR3 is TGTGCCAGCAGGGGGACGGTTAACACCGGGGAGCTGTTTTTT. V usage is TRBV7-2 and J usage is TRBJ2-2, with D perhaps being TRBD1 or TRBD2 (5 bases each). The length of the CDR3 is 14 residues. Trimming cost V 6 bases and J 2 bases, with 10 bases left between them. Germline loops: CDR1 SGHTA, CDR2 FQGNSA.

CDR3 loop: CASSLGGGTDTQYF. The CDR3 DNA follows: TGCGCCAGCAGCTTGGGGGGAGGGACAGATACGCAGTATTTT. J is TRBJ2-3 and V is TRBV5-1, with 7 bases matching TRBD2. Germline-derived CDR1 and CDR2 are SGHRS and YFSETQ. The trim removed 0 bases at V and 3 bases at J, leaving 1 base unmatched. There are 14 residues in the CDR3.

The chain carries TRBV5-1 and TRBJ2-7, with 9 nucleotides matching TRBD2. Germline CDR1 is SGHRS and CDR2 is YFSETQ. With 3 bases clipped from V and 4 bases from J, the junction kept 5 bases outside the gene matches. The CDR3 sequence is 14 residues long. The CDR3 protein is CASSSGLASYEQYV. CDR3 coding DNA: TGCGCCAGCAGCTCGGGACTAGCATCGTACGAGCAGTACGTC.

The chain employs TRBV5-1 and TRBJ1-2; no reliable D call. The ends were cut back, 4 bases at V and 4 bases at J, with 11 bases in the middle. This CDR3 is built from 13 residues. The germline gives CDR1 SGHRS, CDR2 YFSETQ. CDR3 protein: CASSRYELYGYTF. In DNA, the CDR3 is TGCGCCAGCAGCCGTTATGAGCTCTATGGCTACACCTTC.

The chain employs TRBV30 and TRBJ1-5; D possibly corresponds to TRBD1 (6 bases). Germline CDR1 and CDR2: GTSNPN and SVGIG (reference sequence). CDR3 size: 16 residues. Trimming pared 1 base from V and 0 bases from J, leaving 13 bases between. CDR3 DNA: TGTGCCTGGAGTGGGGGGGCAGTCTATAGCAATCAGCCCCAGCATTTT. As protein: CAWSGGAVYSNQPQHF.

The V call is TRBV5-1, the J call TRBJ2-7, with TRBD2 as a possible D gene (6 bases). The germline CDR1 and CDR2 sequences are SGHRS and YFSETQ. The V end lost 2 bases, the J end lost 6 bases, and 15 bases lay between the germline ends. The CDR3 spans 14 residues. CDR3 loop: CASSLGAGRREQYF. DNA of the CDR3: TGCGCCAGCAGCTTAGGGGCGGGAAGGCGCGAGCAGTACTTC.

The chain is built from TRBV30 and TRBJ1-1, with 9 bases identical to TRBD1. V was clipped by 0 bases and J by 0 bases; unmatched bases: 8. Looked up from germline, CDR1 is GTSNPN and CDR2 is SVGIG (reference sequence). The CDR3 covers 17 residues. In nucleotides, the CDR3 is TGTGCCTGGAGTGTGGGGGACAGGGTCCCGATGAACACTGAAGCTTTCTTT. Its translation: CAWSVGDRVPMNTEAFF.

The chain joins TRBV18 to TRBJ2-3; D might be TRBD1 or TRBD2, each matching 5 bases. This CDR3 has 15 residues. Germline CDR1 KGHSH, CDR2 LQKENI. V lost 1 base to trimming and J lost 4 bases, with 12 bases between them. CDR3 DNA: TGTGCCAGCTCACCACGGAACCGGGGCGCAGATACGCAGTATTTT. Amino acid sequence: CASSPRNRGADTQYF.

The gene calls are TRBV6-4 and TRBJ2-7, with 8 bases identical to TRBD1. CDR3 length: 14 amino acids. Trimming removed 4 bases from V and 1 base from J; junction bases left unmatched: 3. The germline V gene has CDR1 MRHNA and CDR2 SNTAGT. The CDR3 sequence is CASSGRGQSYEQYV. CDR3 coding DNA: TGTGCCAGCAGTGGCAGGGGGCAGTCCTACGAGCAGTACGTC.